This T cell receptor (beta chain) was captured by sequencing in a study of blood T cell repertoires in COVID-19. The method was immunoSEQ multiplex PCR; TCRdb's version includes in-frame clones alone and lacks a portion of them. The table records some 70,000 clones, 79% of them present only once. V dropped 2 bases and J dropped 7 bases, with 16 bases sitting between them. Germline V lookup: CDR1 SGDLS, CDR2 YYNGEE. This CDR3 comprises 15 residues. Sequenced material: peripheral blood. The receptor comes from a woman in her sixties with acute or convalescent COVID-19. The chain links TRBV9 to TRBJ1-5; a weak D match, TRBD1 (6 bases). CDR3 DNA: TGTGCCAGCAGCGTGAGTGGGACAAGAGGACAGCCCCAGCATTTT. This encodes CASSVSGTRGQPQHF.